The 27 T cell receptor beta chains presented below share a single source sample, sequenced in a study of shared clonotypes between healthy human individuals. Terminally differentiated effector memory CD45RA+ cells were left out of the naive CD8 fraction, which was CD45RO-negative and positively selected for CCR7. Here immunoSEQ multiplex PCR was the method, and the copy in TCRdb shows in-frame clones only, minus some. The data hold some 2 million clones, with about 95% observed a single time. Sequencing used naive CD8+ T cells sorted from blood. These receptors came from a man aged 18 to 29 in good health.

The CDR3 DNA sequence: TGTGCCAGCAGCTTAAGTGGGGTTGGATCACCCCTCCACTTT. It is translated as CASSLSGVGSPLHF. The chain joins TRBV7-2 to TRBJ1-6; no definite D call. The CDR3 extends over 14 amino acids. V was cut by 2 bases and J by 10 bases, with 12 bases left in between. Germline V gives CDR1 SGHTA, CDR2 FQGNSA. Full variable domain (remainder filled in from reference TRBV7-2 and TRBJ1-6): GAGVSQSPSNKVTEKGKDVELRCDPISGHTALYWYRQSLGQGLEFLIYFQGNSAPDKSGLPSDRFSAERTGGSVSTLTIQRTQQEDSAVYLCASSLSGVGSPLHFGNGTRLTVT.

The chain has TRBV10-3 and TRBJ2-5, with 11 nucleotides matching TRBD2. Germline CDR1 is ENHRY and CDR2 is SYGVKD. The ends lost 2 bases at V and 4 bases at J; junction bases unmatched: 9. The CDR3 loop spans 17 amino acids. As DNA, the CDR3 is TGTGCCATCAGTGAGGCTAGCGGGGGGTATTCGGGAGAGACCCAGTACTTC. The encoded protein is CAISEASGGYSGETQYF.

The table lists this clone with a few counts. The chain carries TRBV13 and TRBJ1-1; perhaps TRBD1 as D (5 bases). This CDR3 region has 12 residues. V gave up 6 bases and J gave up 3 bases, with 8 bases separating them. CDR1 and CDR2 from the germline V gene are PRHDT and FYEKMQ (reference sequence). DNA for the CDR3: TGTGCCAGCAGTCAGGGTTACACTGAAGCTTTCTTT. Translated, it gives CASSQGYTEAFF.

The genes are TRBV11-2 and TRBJ2-3; 8 positions agree with TRBD1. Germline CDR1 and CDR2: SGHAT and FQNNGV. Germline trimming cut 4 bases from V and 9 bases from J; bases unmatched to any gene: 15. The CDR3 spans 16 residues. The CDR3, as DNA: TGTGCCAGCAGCTCAGACCGGGACAGGATTTTCGGGACGCAGTATTTT. This codes for CASSSDRDRIFGTQYF.

On this clone: Other DNA sequences in this sample translate to the same CDR3. V is TRBV5-1 and J is TRBJ1-2, with a tentative D call TRBD1 (5 bases). The CDR3 is 13 residues long. V lost 4 bases and J 6 bases, leaving 13 bases between the germline ends. Germline CDR1 is SGHRS and CDR2 is YFSETQ. The CDR3: CASSLGRGDGYTF. In DNA, the CDR3 is TGCGCCAGCAGCCTTGGGAGAGGGGATGGCTACACCTTC.

This clone was seen a handful of times. Different DNA sequences within this sample yield the same CDR3. The chain carries TRBV29-1 and TRBJ1-1, with D possibly matching TRBD1 (5 bases). V was clipped by 3 bases and J by 10 bases, with 18 bases between them. CDR1 is SQVTM, CDR2 ANQGSEA, per germline. The CDR3 sequence is 13 residues long. The CDR3 here is CSVDRQMRRGAFF. For the CDR3, the DNA is TGCAGCGTTGACCGACAGATGAGACGGGGAGCTTTCTTT.

The chain uses TRBV4-1 and TRBJ2-1; TRBD2 matches at 11 bases. The CDR3 consists of 16 residues. The germline CDR1 and CDR2 sequences are MGHRA and YSYEKL. The trim removed 4 bases at V and 2 bases at J, leaving 4 bases unmatched. This CDR3 reads CASSPTSGATYNEQFF. CDR3 nucleotide sequence: TGCGCCAGCAGCCCGACTAGCGGGGCAACCTACAATGAGCAGTTCTTC.

The genes are TRBV7-9 and TRBJ2-5, with D unclear. This CDR3 has 13 residues. Germline V lookup: CDR1 SEHNR, CDR2 FQNEAQ (reference sequence). Trimming stripped 8 bases from V and 5 bases from J, with 15 bases between. CDR3 protein: CASLEGSSETQYF. Here the CDR3 DNA reads TGTGCCAGCTTAGAAGGGTCGTCGGAGACCCAGTACTTC.

This clone was detected once. This chain links TRBV9 with TRBJ1-5, with D possibly being TRBD1 (6 bases). The CDR3 length is 15 residues. V lost 0 bases to trimming and J lost 2 bases, with 9 bases between them. CDR1 is SGDLS and CDR2 is YYNGEE in the germline V gene. CDR3 nucleotide sequence: TGTGCCAGCAGCGTAGCAGGGGAGGGCAATCAGCCCCAGCATTTT. Residues: CASSVAGEGNQPQHF.

This sequence joins TRBV18 and TRBJ2-5; TRBD2 might be the D (5 bases). The V gene lost 3 bases and the J gene lost 5 bases, with 19 bases spanning the gap. There are 16 residues in the CDR3. Germline V lookup: CDR1 KGHSH, CDR2 LQKENI. For the CDR3, the DNA is TGTGCCAGCTCACCTTTACTGTCGGGGAATGGGGAGACCCAGTACTTC. Encoded protein: CASSPLLSGNGETQYF.

This chain joins TRBV10-2 and TRBJ2-7, with D perhaps TRBD1 (5 bases). Trimming pared 3 bases from V and 0 bases from J, leaving 6 bases between. Looked up from germline, CDR1 is WSHSY and CDR2 is SAAADI. CDR3 size: 13 residues. CDR3 coding DNA: TGCGCCAGCAGTGATGGGGCCTCCTACGAGCAGTACTTC. Amino acids: CASSDGASYEQYF.

The chain combines TRBV7-8 with TRBJ2-1, with a possible D match to TRBD2 (5 bases). CDR3 length equals 13 residues. The V end lost 5 bases, the J end lost 5 bases, and 10 bases lay between the germline ends. Germline values: CDR1 SGHVS, CDR2 FQNEAQ. This CDR3 reads CASSREWDNEQFF. The DNA of the CDR3 is TGTGCCAGCAGCCGGGAATGGGACAATGAGCAGTTCTTC.

The chain joins TRBV6-1 to TRBJ2-2; 9 bases map to TRBD1. CDR3 size: 16 residues. Germline CDR1 reads MNHNS; CDR2 reads SASEGT. V lost 2 bases to trimming and J lost 7 bases; unmatched junction nucleotides: 8. Here the CDR3 reads CASSELGQGEHGELFF. The CDR3 DNA reads as TGTGCCAGCAGTGAACTGGGACAGGGTGAACACGGGGAGCTGTTTTTT.

Turning to this clone: The same CDR3 arises from other DNA sequences in this sample as well. V is TRBV9 and J is TRBJ1-1; no firm D call. V lost 0 bases and J 4 bases, leaving 7 bases between the germline ends. Per germline, CDR1 SGDLS and CDR2 YYNGEE. The CDR3 length is 13 residues. The CDR3 sequence is CASSVGPSTEAFF. The CDR3, as DNA: TGTGCCAGCAGCGTAGGACCTAGCACTGAAGCTTTCTTT.

V and J are TRBV28 and TRBJ2-5, with TRBD2 identical over 7 bases. V lost 6 bases to trimming and J lost 1 base; unmatched junction nucleotides: 8. This CDR3 has 15 amino acids. Germline CDR1 and CDR2: MDHEN and SYDVKM. In DNA, the CDR3 is TGTGCCAGCAGCTCTATGACTAGCATCCAAGAGACCCAGTACTTC. It codes for CASSSMTSIQETQYF.

This clone occurred once. The V gene is TRBV4-1, the J gene TRBJ1-2, with 7 bases identical to TRBD1. CDR1 is MGHRA, CDR2 YSYEKL, per germline. The CDR3 extends over 15 amino acids. J was trimmed by 4 bases and V by 0 bases; bases with no gene match: 5. In DNA, the CDR3 is TGCGCCAGCAGCCAAGAAGGGGGCTACTTCTATGGCTACACCTTC. Its protein product is CASSQEGGYFYGYTF.

The V gene is TRBV7-9, the J gene TRBJ2-1; 9 nucleotides match TRBD1. With 5 bases clipped from V and 6 bases from J, the junction kept 8 bases outside the gene matches. CDR1 is SEHNR, CDR2 FQNEAQ, per germline (reference sequence). This CDR3 has 15 residues. The CDR3 nucleotides read TGTGCCAGCAGCGGCAACAGGGGGCCGGGCAATGAGCAGTTCTTC. Its translation: CASSGNRGPGNEQFF.

The CDR3 loop is CASSDGTGQGPYEQYF. The CDR3 DNA reads as TGCGCCAGCAGTGATGGAACGGGACAGGGACCCTACGAGCAGTACTTC. The chain links TRBV10-1 to TRBJ2-7; 9 bases match TRBD1. There are 16 residues in the CDR3. V was clipped by 3 bases and J by 2 bases; unmatched bases: 8. The germline CDR1 and CDR2 sequences are WNHNN and SYGVQD (reference sequence).

The chain combines TRBV7-9 with TRBJ2-1; TRBD2 agrees at 12 bases. V gave up 0 bases and J gave up 6 bases; unmatched junction bases: 6. Looked up from germline, CDR1 is SEHNR and CDR2 is FQNEAQ (reference sequence). This CDR3 spans 17 amino acids. CDR3 nucleotide sequence: TGTGCCAGCAGCTTAGCCTGGACTAGCGGGGAGGTCAATGAGCAGTTCTTC. It translates to CASSLAWTSGEVNEQFF.

This chain links TRBV11-2 with TRBJ2-1; TRBD2 agrees at 10 bases. With 5 bases clipped from V and 7 bases from J, the junction kept 8 bases outside the gene matches. Germline assignment: CDR1 SGHAT and CDR2 FQNNGV. The CDR3 spans 15 residues. For the CDR3, the DNA is TGTGCCAGCAGCCTCCTAGCGGGAGAAGTGAATGAGCAGTTCTTC. Translated, it gives CASSLLAGEVNEQFF.

The chain uses TRBV27 and TRBJ2-7, with D possibly matching TRBD2 (5 bases). CDR3 size: 14 residues. Germline V CDR1 and CDR2: MNHEY, SMNVEV (reference sequence). V was cut by 6 bases and J by 3 bases, with 15 bases left in between. This CDR3 reads CASSRDPRLYEQYF. The CDR3 nucleotides are TGTGCCAGCAGCCGGGATCCGCGTCTCTACGAGCAGTACTTC.

The chain employs TRBV11-2 and TRBJ2-7, with 9 bases fitting TRBD1. There are 14 residues in the CDR3. CDR1 is SGHAT, CDR2 FQNNGV, per germline. Trimming cost V 5 bases and J 5 bases; bases outside gene matches: 7. The CDR3 sequence: CASSLGQGGDEQYF. CDR3 nucleotide sequence: TGTGCCAGCAGCCTGGGACAGGGCGGCGACGAGCAGTACTTC.

J is TRBJ1-2 and V is TRBV9; D is unclear. V shed 0 bases and J shed 7 bases, with 10 bases lying between them. Per the germline V gene, CDR1 is SGDLS and CDR2 is YYNGEE. CDR3 length: 13 amino acids. The CDR3 DNA sequence: TGTGCCAGCAGCGTAGACCGGGTGGGTGGCTACACCTTC. Its protein is CASSVDRVGGYTF.

J is TRBJ2-2 and V is TRBV6-5; D ambiguous. CDR1 and CDR2 (germline): MNHEY, SVGAGI. This CDR3 has 14 residues. Between the trimmed V and J ends, which lost 5 bases and 2 bases, there was a span of 9 bases. Here the CDR3 DNA reads TGTGCCAGCAGTCCCGGGTCCAACACCGGGGAGCTGTTTTTT. Translated: CASSPGSNTGELFF.

The rearrangement uses TRBV6-5 and TRBJ1-2; D not certain. Germline lookup yields CDR1 MNHEY and CDR2 SVGAGI. CDR3 length: 15 amino acids. V was pared by 4 bases and J by 3 bases, with 15 bases between. The CDR3 DNA reads as TGTGCCAGCAGTTTTTTAGAGGGATATCACTATGGCTACACCTTC. As protein: CASSFLEGYHYGYTF.

The V and J genes are TRBV30 and TRBJ2-3; D perhaps matches TRBD2 (6 bases). CDR1 is GTSNPN and CDR2 is SVGIG in the germline V gene (reference sequence). V shed 3 bases and J shed 0 bases, with 16 bases lying between them. The CDR3 spans 16 residues. In DNA form, the CDR3 reads TGTGCCTGGAGACCGGCGGGATTTTCTAGCACAGATACGCAGTATTTT. It specifies CAWRPAGFSSTDTQYF.

The chain uses TRBV7-9 and TRBJ2-1; 9 nucleotides match TRBD2. Per the germline V gene, CDR1 is SEHNR and CDR2 is FQNEAQ (reference sequence). V was pared by 1 base and J by 8 bases, with 12 bases of the junction left unmatched. CDR3 length: 17 amino acids. CDR3: CASSLVLSAGGPHEQFF. The CDR3 DNA reads as TGTGCCAGCAGCTTAGTACTCTCGGCGGGAGGGCCTCATGAGCAGTTCTTC.